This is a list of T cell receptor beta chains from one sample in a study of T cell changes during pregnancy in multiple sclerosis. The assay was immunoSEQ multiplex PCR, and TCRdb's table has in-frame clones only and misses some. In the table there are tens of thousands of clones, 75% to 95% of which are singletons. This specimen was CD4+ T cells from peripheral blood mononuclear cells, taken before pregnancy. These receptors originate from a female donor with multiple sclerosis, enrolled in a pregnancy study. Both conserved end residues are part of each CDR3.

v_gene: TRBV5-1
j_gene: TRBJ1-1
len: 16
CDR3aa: CASSLRGTDLNTEAFF

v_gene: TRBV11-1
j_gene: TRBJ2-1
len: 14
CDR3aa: CASSYTSGADEQFF

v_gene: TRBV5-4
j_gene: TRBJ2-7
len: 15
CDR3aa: CASSRGGGEAYEQYF

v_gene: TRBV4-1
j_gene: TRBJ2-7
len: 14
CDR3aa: CASSQLTGPREQYF

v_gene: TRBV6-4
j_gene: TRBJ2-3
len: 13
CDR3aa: CASSLELTDTQYF

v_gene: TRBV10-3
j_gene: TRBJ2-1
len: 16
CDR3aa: CAISESAGGTYNEQFF

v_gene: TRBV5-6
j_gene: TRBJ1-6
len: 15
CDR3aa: CASSYGTVNNSPLHF

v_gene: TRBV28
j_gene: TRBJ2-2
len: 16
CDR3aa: CASRELTGEISGELFF

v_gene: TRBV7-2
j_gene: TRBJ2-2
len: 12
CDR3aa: CASSNVRRELFF

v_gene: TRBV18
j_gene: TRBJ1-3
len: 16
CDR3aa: CASSRGQSISGNTIYF

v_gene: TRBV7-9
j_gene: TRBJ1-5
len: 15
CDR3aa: CASSLGDRIPQPQHF

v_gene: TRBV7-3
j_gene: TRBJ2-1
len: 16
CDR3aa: CASSLTTGGPHNEQFF

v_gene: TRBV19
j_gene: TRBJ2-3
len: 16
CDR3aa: CASSLTSGRAADTQYF

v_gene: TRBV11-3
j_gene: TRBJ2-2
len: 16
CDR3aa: CASSSRGGARTGELFF

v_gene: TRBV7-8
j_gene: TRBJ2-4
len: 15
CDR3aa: CASSRLLAPKNIQYF

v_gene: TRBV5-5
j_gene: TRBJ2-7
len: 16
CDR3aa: CASSLALAGALYEQYF

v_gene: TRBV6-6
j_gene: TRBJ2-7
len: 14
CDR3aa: CASSYRGVSYEQYF

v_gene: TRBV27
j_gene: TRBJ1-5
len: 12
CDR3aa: CASSFINQPQHF

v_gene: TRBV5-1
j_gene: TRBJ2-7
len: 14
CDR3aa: CASSPRTGTYEQYF

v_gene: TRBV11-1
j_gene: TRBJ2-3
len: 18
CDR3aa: CASSLEFRLAGSTDTQYF

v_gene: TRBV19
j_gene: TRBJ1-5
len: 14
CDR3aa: CASSIEITDQPQHF

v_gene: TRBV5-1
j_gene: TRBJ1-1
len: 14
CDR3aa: CASSLVSGNTEAFF

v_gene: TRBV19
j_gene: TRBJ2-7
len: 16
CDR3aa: CASSIPGERGVDEQYF

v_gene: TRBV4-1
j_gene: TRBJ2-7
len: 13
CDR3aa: CASSRWTGYEQYF

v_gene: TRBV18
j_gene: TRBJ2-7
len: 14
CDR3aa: CASSQGQGLYEQYF

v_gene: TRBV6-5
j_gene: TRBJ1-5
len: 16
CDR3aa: CASSYGGRYSNQPQHF

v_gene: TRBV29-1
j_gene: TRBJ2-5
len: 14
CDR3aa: CSGQGTRITETQYF

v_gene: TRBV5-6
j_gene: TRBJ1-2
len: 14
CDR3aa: CASSLGRGRTHYTF

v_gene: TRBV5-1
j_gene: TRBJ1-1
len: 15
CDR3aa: CASSLETGWYTEAFF

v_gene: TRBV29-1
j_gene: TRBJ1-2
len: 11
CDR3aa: CSVYSDYGYTF

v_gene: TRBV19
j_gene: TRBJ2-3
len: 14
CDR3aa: CASRTSGSHYTQYF

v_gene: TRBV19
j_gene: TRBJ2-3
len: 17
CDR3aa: CASSPQGLAGGQDTQYF

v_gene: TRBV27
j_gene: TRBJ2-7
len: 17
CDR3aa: CASSRISTGRAPYEQYF

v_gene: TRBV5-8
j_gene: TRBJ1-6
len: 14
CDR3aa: CASRSDRGRSPLHF

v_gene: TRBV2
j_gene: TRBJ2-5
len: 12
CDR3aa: CASTGGSETQYF

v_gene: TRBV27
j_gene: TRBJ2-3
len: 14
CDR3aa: CASRRDRGTDTQYF

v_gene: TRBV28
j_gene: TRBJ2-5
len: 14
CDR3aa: CASSPMVRLETQYF

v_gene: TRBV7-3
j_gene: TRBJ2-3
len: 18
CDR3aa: CASSLRGLAGGGTDTQYF